This T cell receptor beta chain was profiled in a study of T cells in Graves' hyperthyroidism and ophthalmopathy. Background on the study: Before treatment of any kind, peripheral blood was taken at initial diagnosis. Study-wide findings and caveats: The authors' 13 V-J model separated ophthalmopathy from stable hyperthyroidism.

The CDR3 loop spans 15 amino acids. Germline V CDR1 and CDR2: SGHTA, FQGNSA. Deletions cut 4 bases from V and 5 bases from J, with 14 bases between. TCR beta CDR3 region amplification was performed from RNA transcripts. First-round RT-PCR targeting the TCR CDR3 was performed with the HTBI primer set. TCRdb called the multiplex PCR reads again in MiXCR, with one record for every CDR3 protein. The table records 750,000 to 950,000 distinct CDR3 sequences, over 35% of them present only once. A word on this clonotype: Its antigen is unidentified.

Subjects aged 18 to 65 presented with newly diagnosed hyperthyroidism of less than 2 months' duration. Sequencing was carried out using blood. This receptor was obtained from a young man with Graves' hyperthyroidism. V gene TRBV7-2 combines with J gene TRBJ2-2, with D uncertain. DNA of the CDR3: TGTGCCAGCAGCTCTGACCGACCGATGACCGGGGAGCTGTTTTTT. It is translated as CASSSDRPMTGELFF. The full variable domain, in which reference TRBV7-2 and TRBJ2-2 provide the parts outside the CDR3, is GAGVSQSPSNKVTEKGKDVELRCDPISGHTALYWYRQSLGQGLEFLIYFQGNSAPDKSGLPSDRFSAERTGGSVSTLTIQRTQQEDSAVYLCASSSDRPMTGELFFGEGSRLTVL.